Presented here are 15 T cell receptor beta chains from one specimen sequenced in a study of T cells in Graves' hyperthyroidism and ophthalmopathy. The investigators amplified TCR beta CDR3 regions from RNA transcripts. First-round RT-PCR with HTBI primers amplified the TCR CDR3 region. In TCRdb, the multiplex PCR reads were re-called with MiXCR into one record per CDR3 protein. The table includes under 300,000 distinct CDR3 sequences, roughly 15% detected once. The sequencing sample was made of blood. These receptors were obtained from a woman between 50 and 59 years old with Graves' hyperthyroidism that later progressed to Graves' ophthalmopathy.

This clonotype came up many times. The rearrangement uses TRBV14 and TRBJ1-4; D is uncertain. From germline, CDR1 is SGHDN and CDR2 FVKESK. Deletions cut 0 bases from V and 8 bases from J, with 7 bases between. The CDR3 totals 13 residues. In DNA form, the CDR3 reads TGTGCCAGCAGCCAAGATTTCGAGGAAAAACTGTTTTTT. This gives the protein CASSQDFEEKLFF.

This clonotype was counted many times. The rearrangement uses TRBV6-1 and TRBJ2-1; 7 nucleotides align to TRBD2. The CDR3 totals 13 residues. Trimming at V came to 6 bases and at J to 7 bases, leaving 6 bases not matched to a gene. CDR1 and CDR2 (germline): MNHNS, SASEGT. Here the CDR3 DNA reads TGTGCCAGCAGGAGACTAGCTACGAATGAGCAGTTCTTC. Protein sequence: CASRRLATNEQFF.

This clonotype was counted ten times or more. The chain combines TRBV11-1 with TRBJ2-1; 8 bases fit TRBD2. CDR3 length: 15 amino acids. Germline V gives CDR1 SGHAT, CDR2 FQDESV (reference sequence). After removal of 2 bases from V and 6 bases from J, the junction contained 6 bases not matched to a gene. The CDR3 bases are TGTGCCAGCAGCTTAAGGGCTAGCGGGCCCAATGAGCAGTTCTTC. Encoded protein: CASSLRASGPNEQFF.

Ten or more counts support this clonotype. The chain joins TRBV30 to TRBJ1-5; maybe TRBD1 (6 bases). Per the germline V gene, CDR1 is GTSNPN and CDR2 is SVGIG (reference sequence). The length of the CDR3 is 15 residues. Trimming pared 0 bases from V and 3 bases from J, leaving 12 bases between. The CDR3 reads CAWSVETGFNQPQHF. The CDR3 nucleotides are TGTGCCTGGAGTGTAGAGACAGGATTCAATCAGCCCCAGCATTTT. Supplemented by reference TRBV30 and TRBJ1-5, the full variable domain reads SQTIHQWPATLVQPVGSPLSLECTVEGTSNPNLYWYRQAAGRGLQLLFYSVGIGQISSEVPQNLSASRPQDRQFILSSKKLLLSDSGFYLCAWSVETGFNQPQHFGDGTRLSIL.

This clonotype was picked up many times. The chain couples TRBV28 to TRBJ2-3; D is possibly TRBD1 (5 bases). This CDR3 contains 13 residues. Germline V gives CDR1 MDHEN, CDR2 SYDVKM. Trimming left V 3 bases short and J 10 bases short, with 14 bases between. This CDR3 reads CASSFSGILAQYF. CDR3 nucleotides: TGTGCCAGCAGTTTCTCAGGGATTCTTGCGCAGTATTTT.

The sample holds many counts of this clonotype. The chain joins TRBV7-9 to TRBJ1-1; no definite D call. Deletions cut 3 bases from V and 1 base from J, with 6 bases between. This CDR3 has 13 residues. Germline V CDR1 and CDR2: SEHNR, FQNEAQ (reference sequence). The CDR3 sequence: CASSFQKNTEAFF. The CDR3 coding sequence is TGTGCCAGCAGCTTTCAGAAGAACACTGAAGCTTTCTTT.

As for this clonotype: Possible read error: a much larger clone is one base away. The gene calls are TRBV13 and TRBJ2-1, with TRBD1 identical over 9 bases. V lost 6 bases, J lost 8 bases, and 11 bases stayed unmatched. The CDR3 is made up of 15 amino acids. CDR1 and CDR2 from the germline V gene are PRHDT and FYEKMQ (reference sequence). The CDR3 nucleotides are TGTGCCAGCAGAGCCGCGGGACAGGGAAACGATGAGCAGTTCTTC. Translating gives CASRAAGQGNDEQFF.

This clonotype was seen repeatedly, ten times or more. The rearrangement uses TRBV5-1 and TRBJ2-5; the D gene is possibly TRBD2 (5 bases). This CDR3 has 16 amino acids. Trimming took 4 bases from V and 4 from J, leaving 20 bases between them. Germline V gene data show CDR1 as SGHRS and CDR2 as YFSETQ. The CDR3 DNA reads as TGCGCCAGCAGCACCAAGACAACGGGAAAGGGAGAGACCCAGTACTTC. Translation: CASSTKTTGKGETQYF.

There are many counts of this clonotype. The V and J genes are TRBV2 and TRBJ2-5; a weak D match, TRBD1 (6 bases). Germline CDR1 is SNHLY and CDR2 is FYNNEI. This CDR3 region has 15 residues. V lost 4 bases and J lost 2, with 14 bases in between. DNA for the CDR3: TGTGCCAGCAGTGTTTCCAGGGGCACTCAAGAGACCCAGTACTTC. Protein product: CASSVSRGTQETQYF.

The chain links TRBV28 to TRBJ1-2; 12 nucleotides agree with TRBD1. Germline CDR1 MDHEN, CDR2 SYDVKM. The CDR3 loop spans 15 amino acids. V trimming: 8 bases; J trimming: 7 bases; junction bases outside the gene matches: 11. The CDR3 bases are TGTGCCAGCTCTTCTCCGGGACAGGGGGCGTCTGGCTACACCTTC. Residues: CASSSPGQGASGYTF.

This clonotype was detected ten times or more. The CDR3 reads CASSADRYYGYTF. CDR3 in DNA: TGTGCCAGCAGTGCCGACCGATACTATGGCTACACCTTC. The chain has TRBV12-3 or TRBV12-4 and TRBJ1-2, with unresolved D. The CDR3 loop spans 13 amino acids. Trimming shortened V by 5 bases and J by 3 bases, and 10 bases separated the two germline ends.

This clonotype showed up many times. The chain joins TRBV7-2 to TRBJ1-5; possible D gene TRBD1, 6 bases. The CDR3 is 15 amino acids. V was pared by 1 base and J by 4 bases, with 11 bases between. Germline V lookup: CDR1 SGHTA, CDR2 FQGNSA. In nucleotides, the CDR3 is TGTGCCAGCAGCTTAGAGGGGGTTGGGAATCAGCCCCAGCATTTT. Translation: CASSLEGVGNQPQHF.

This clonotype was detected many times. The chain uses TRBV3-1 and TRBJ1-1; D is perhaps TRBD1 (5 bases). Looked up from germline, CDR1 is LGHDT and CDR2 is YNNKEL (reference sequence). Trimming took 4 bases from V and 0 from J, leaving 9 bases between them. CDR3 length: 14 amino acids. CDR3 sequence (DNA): TGTGCCAGCAGCCCGGGGGTGGTGAACACTGAAGCTTTCTTT. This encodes CASSPGVVNTEAFF.

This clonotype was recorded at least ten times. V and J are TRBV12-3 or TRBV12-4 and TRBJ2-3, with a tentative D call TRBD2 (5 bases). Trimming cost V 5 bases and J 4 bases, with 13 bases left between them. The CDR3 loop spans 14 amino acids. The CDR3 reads CASSLSPGADTQYF. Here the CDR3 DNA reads TGTGCCAGCAGTCTAAGCCCCGGGGCAGATACGCAGTATTTT.

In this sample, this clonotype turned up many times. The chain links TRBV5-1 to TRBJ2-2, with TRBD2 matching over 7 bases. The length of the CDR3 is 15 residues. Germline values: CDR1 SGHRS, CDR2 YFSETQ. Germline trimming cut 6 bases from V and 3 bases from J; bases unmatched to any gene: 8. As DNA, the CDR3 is TGCGCCAGCATGACCCAAGGGAGGGACACCGGGGAGCTGTTTTTT. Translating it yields CASMTQGRDTGELFF.